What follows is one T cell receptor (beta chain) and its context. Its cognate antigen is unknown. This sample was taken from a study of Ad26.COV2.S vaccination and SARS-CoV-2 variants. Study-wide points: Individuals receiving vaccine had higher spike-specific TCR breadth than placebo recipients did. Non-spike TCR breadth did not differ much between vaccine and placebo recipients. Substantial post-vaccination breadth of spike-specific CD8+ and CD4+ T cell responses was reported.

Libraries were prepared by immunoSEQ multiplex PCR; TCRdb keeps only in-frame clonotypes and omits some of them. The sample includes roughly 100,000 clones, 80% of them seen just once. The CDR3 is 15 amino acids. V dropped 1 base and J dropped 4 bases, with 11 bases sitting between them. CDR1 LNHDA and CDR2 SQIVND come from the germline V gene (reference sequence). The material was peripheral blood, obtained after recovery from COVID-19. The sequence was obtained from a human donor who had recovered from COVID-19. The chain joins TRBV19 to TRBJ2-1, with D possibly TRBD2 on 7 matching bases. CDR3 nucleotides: TGTGCCAGTAGTATAGGCGGGGGCGTTTACAATGAGCAGTTCTTC. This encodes CASSIGGGVYNEQFF.